This entry features one TCR beta chain sequence. This clonotype came up many times. Its antigen is unknown. No per-base quality is available; no much larger clone lies one base away. This sample was included in a study of neurological immune-mediated disorders (dated by TCRdb to the late 2010s). Concerning the study at large: The study compared peripheral blood TCR-beta repertoires of HTLV-I-associated myelopathy (HAM/TSP) patients, multiple sclerosis patients and healthy controls using UMI-based sequencing. Longitudinal HAM/TSP and healthy donors had 3 time-points each (roughly 3-40 month intervals). The approximately 100 TCR-beta libraries included longitudinal samples, technical triplicates and paired sorted CD4+ and CD8+ T-cell subsets alongside PBMC samples. The cohort included approximately 68 subjects: roughly 15 with HAM/TSP, around 34 with multiple sclerosis, and approximately 20 healthy controls.

Findings and caveats that apply to the study as a whole: Across subjects, expanded clones never shared an identical CDR3 amino acid sequence, which suggests that the TCR-beta repertoires in every group were private. TCR clonal expansion was highest in HAM/TSP patients and lowest in MS patients, with MS patients falling below even healthy controls.

To synthesize cDNA, template-switch 5'RACE was performed with a primer carrying a 10-nucleotide random unique molecular identifier so that each TCR transcript was tagged. Every sequencing run yielded over 180 million TCR-beta sequences covering 15-18 subjects. Total RNA was extracted with the RNeasy kit. The KAPA Real-time Library Amplification kit was used to amplify TCR-beta VDJ regions with primers targeting the TCR constant region and the 5'RACE anchor. Sample indexes and Illumina adaptors were added in a first PCR, and a second PCR then increased library yield. After Ampure bead purification, the roughly 650 bp TCR product was size-selected on a 2% E-gel SizeSelection system. Before pooling, library quality was checked on a Bioanalyzer, concentration was measured with Qubit, and libraries were quantified with the Kapa Library Quantification kit. An Illumina HiSeq 2500 sequenced the libraries paired-end 2 x 150 bp. To increase sequence diversity, about 25-31% phiX was spiked into each library pool. Per the original workflow: The quality-filtered reads were processed with the UMI-based MiGEC pipeline, whose error correction step removed more than 75% of the raw TCR sequences. IMGT germline references were used for aligning VDJ genes, and each clonotype was defined as a unique CDR3 amino acid sequence together with its V-J genes. Clonal expansion, Shannon diversity and CDR3 relatedness were evaluated with VDJtools (CalcPairwiseDistances, ClusterSamples), while phylogenetic trees were built in CLCbio workbench. A clone was classed as expanded if it had 8 or more unique UMIs, a cutoff based on coefficient-of-variation modelling across technical triplicates. The public reads were reanalyzed by TCRdb: fastp trimming at Q25, MiXCR alignment, in-frame beta chains only. Identical CDR3 protein sequences are pooled into one entry, listed with their most common genes and DNA. TCRdb assigned the V and J calls; the authors' analysis was not used. The sample data list some 71,000 distinct CDR3 sequences, and 10% of these were observed just once. Jointly, the top ten make up around a tenth of the sample.

The time point label for this specimen denotes: longitudinal time-point 1 (baseline). The healthy controls were volunteers from blood banks in Maryland, USA. Libraries from unsorted PBMCs were made from 2 million PBMCs kept in RNAlater at -80 degrees C until RNA extraction. PBMCs were separated from peripheral blood using Ficoll-Hypaque density gradient centrifugation and then cryopreserved in liquid nitrogen. The germline V gene encodes CDR1 MNHNS and CDR2 SASEGT. Spanning cysteine to phenylalanine, the CDR3 consists of 16 amino acids. Only CDR3 DNA is held: 48 bases, read in frame from base 1. V and J lose 6 bases and 0 bases, and a span of 15 bases separates them.

Specimen: PBMCs. The TCR originated in a man aged 25 to 40 in good health. In this chain, TRBV6-1 is recombined with TRBJ1-3; 6 matching bases give a weak D call of TRBD1. The CDR3 is CASRRDIGDSGNTIYF. The nucleotide sequence reads as follows: TGTGCCAGCAGAAGGGACATCGGCGACTCTGGAAACACCATATATTTT.